These 5 T cell receptor beta chains share one sample of origin, sequenced in a study of radiotherapy plus CTLA-4 blockade in lung cancer. Method: immunoSEQ multiplex PCR; TCRdb's copy keeps in-frame clones and lacks some. This table has roughly 32,000 clones, 70% to 90% appearing once. Source: peripheral blood, taken from a patient treated with radiotherapy plus ipilimumab. These receptors all stem from a human donor with non-small cell lung cancer that progressed on radiotherapy plus ipilimumab.

The gene calls are TRBV15 and TRBJ2-3, with 13 bases identical to TRBD2. Germline V lookup: CDR1 LNHNV, CDR2 YYDKDF (reference sequence). The CDR3 is 17 residues long. V dropped 1 base and J dropped 1; count of bases not matched to a gene: 2. CDR3 sequence: CATSRGGLAGGTDTQYF. CDR3 in DNA: TGTGCCACCAGCAGAGGAGGACTAGCGGGGGGCACAGATACGCAGTATTTT.

The chain employs TRBV6-1 and TRBJ1-4; 9 bases are shared with TRBD1. The junction had 11 bases not matched to a gene; V was cut back by 2 bases and J by 7 bases. The length of the CDR3 is 17 residues. Germline-derived CDR1 and CDR2 are MNHNS and SASEGT. The CDR3 loop is CASSEYRDRVLSEKLFF. As DNA, the CDR3 is TGTGCCAGCAGTGAATACCGGGACAGGGTTCTTAGTGAAAAACTGTTTTTT.

The chain uses TRBV11-3 and TRBJ2-7, with 7 bases aligning to TRBD2. The J segment lost 4 bases and the V segment lost 1 base, leaving 4 bases of the junction unmatched. The CDR3 extends over 14 amino acids. Germline CDR1 SGHNT, CDR2 YENEEA. The CDR3 sequence: CASSLGSGTYEQYF. The CDR3, as DNA: TGTGCCAGCAGCTTAGGGAGCGGGACTTACGAGCAGTACTTC.

The chain employs TRBV2 and TRBJ2-3; tentative D call: TRBD2 (7 bases). This CDR3 is 15 amino acids long. Germline values: CDR1 SNHLY, CDR2 FYNNEI. V shed 7 bases and J shed 3 bases, with 17 bases lying between them. CDR3 protein: CASTEGGAGTDTQYF. The DNA for the CDR3 is TGTGCCAGCACGGAGGGGGGGGCAGGGACAGATACGCAGTATTTT.

The chain has TRBV27 and TRBJ2-3, with 7 bases fitting TRBD2. Trimming at V came to 7 bases and at J to 2 bases, leaving 9 bases not matched to a gene. The CDR3 sequence is 15 residues long. CDR1 is MNHEY, CDR2 SMNVEV, per germline (reference sequence). This CDR3 is CASMAWLAATDTQYF. In DNA, the CDR3 is TGTGCCAGCATGGCGTGGCTAGCGGCCACAGATACGCAGTATTTT.